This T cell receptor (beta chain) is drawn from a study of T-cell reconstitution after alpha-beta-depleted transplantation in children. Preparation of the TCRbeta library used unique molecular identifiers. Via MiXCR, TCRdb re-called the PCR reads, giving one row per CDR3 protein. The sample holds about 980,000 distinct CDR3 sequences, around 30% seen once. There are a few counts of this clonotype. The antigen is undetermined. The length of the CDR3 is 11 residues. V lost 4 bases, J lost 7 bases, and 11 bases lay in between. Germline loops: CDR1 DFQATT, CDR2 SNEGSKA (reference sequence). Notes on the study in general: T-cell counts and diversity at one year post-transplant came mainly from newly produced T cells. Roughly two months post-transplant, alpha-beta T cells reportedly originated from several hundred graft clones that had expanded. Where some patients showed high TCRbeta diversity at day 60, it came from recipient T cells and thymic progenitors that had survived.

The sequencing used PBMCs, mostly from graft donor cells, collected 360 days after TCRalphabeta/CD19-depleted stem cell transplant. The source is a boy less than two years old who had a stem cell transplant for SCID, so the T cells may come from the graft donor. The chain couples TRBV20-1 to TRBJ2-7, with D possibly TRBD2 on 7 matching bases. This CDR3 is CSAKGGWEQYF. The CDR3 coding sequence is TGCAGTGCTAAGGGGGGGTGGGAGCAGTACTTC.